This T cell receptor (beta chain) was captured by sequencing in a study of T cell responses to AZD1222 COVID-19 vaccine. General observations from the study: Donors were chiefly white British, with a greater number of females, and clonal diversity was perhaps underestimated. Targeting of unmutated variant regions was reportedly seen in nearly half of spike-specific TCRs. Researchers took repertoire samples only after the peak T cell response had come.

A note on this clone: Its antigen remains unidentified.

Using immunoSEQ multiplex PCR, the repertoire was profiled, and TCRdb retains in-frame clones only, with some absent. The table shows about 180,000 clones, with roughly nine tenths occurring only once. CDR3 length: 13 residues. Germline V gene data show CDR1 as LNHDA and CDR2 as SQIVND (reference sequence). V was clipped by 5 bases and J by 4 bases, with 11 bases between them. The clonotype comes from an adult in good health. Sequencing used peripheral blood, obtained on day 0 of AZD1222 vaccination. V gene TRBV19 combines with J gene TRBJ1-1; D perhaps matches TRBD1 (6 bases). CDR3 residues: CASSQGMGTEAFF. In DNA form, the CDR3 reads TGTGCCAGTAGTCAGGGGATGGGCACTGAAGCTTTCTTT.